This T cell receptor (beta chain) was documented in a study of technical replicates of blood from a handful of donors. Sequenced by immunoSEQ multiplex PCR; TCRdb stores in-frame clones only, minus some. The data contain some 87,000 clones, approximately 96% of them singletons. Between the trimmed V and J ends, which lost 0 bases and 6 bases, there was a span of 11 bases. Germline loops: CDR1 ENHRY, CDR2 SYGVKD. CDR3 length: 14 amino acids. This TCR was sampled from a human donor in good health. J is TRBJ1-2 and V is TRBV10-3; D is perhaps TRBD1 (5 bases). The sample comprised T cells isolated from PBMCs. CDR3 DNA sequence: TGTGCCATCAGTGAGTCGTGGGGCATTCATGGCTACACCTTC. Encoded protein: CAISESWGIHGYTF.